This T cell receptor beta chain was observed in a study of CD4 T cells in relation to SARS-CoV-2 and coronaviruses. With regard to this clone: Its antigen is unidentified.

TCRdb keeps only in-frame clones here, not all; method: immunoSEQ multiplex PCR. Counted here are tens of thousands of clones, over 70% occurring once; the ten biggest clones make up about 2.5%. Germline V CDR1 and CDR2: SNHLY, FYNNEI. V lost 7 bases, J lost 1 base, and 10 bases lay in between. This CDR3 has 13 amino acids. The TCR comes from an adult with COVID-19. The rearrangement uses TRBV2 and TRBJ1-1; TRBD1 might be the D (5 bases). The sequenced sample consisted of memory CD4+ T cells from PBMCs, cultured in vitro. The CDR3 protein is CASNRQPNTEAFF. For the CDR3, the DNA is TGTGCCAGCAACAGGCAGCCGAACACTGAAGCTTTCTTT.